This passage covers 25 T cell receptor beta chains from one sample sequenced in a study of neurological immune-mediated disorders. Using its own MiXCR run on the 5' RACE reads, TCRdb lists one record per CDR3 protein. Among about 66,000 distinct CDR3 sequences listed, about 4% were seen once. The sequencing sample was made of PBMCs. Receptors originate from a man younger than 45 with multiple sclerosis.

This chain connects TRBV4-1 to TRBJ2-2; the D call may be TRBD1 or TRBD2 (7 bases each). V gave up 3 bases and J gave up 4 bases, with 12 bases separating them. The germline gives CDR1 MGHRA, CDR2 YSYEKL. This CDR3 is built from 15 residues. The CDR3 bases are TGCGCCAGCAGCCATGGCAGGGGGGGCACCGGGGAGCTGTTTTTT. Translated, it gives CASSHGRGGTGELFF.

Many counts were recorded for this clonotype. CDR3 DNA sequence: TGCAGTGCCGAAGACAGTCCCGGGGAGCTGTTTTTT. This sequence encodes CSAEDSPGELFF. The gene calls are TRBV20-1 and TRBJ2-2, with a possible D match to TRBD1 (5 bases). V lost 6 bases and J lost 6, with 11 bases in between. The CDR3 is 12 residues long. In germline, CDR1 is DFQATT, CDR2 SNEGSKA (reference sequence).

Many counts were recorded for this clonotype. The V gene is TRBV6-2 or TRBV6-3, the J gene TRBJ2-7, with 8 bases that match TRBD1. The V gene end was trimmed by 5 bases and the J gene end by 1 base; junction bases not matched to a gene: 7. Per the germline V gene, CDR1 is MNHEY and CDR2 is SVGEGT. The CDR3 extends over 15 amino acids. In DNA, the CDR3 is TGTGCCAGCAGTCGTACCGGGACAGGTTCCTACGAGCAGTACTTC. Protein sequence: CASSRTGTGSYEQYF.

This clonotype occurred many times. The chain carries TRBV10-2 and TRBJ2-3; 7 bases agree with TRBD1. This CDR3 region has 21 residues. The J segment lost 0 bases and the V segment lost 0 bases, leaving 18 bases of the junction unmatched. Germline CDR1 and CDR2: WSHSY and SAAADI. CDR3 nucleotide sequence: TGCGCCAGCAGTGAGTCCTTGTCGCTTGGACAGGTCCCCCTTAGCACAGATACGCAGTATTTT. Translating gives CASSESLSLGQVPLSTDTQYF.

This clonotype was recorded at least ten times. The V and J genes are TRBV7-2 and TRBJ2-1, with TRBD2 matching over 8 bases. The CDR3 totals 15 residues. The V segment lost 5 bases and the J segment 2 bases; nucleotides outside the gene matches: 5. CDR1 and CDR2 (germline): SGHTA, FQGNSA. The CDR3: CASSPGTRTYNEQFF. The CDR3, as DNA: TGTGCCAGCAGCCCCGGGACTAGAACCTACAATGAGCAGTTCTTC.

This clonotype was observed many times. J is TRBJ2-2 and V is TRBV5-6; 11 positions match TRBD1. This CDR3 spans 16 amino acids. V trimming: 4 bases; J trimming: 6 bases; junction bases outside the gene matches: 8. Germline V lookup: CDR1 SGHDT, CDR2 YYEEEE. The CDR3 region has the DNA TGTGCCAGCAGCGACCTGGACAGGGGGCAAGCCGGGGAGCTGTTTTTT. Protein product: CASSDLDRGQAGELFF.

This clonotype was detected ten times or more. The chain uses TRBV29-1 and TRBJ2-2; weak D call: TRBD1 (6 bases). The CDR3 has 14 residues. The germline V and J ends were trimmed by 5 bases and 3 bases, with 13 bases remaining between them. Germline lookup yields CDR1 SQVTM and CDR2 ANQGSEA. In nucleotides, the CDR3 is TGCAGCGTTATCATAACAGGGCACACCGGGGAGCTGTTTTTT. Protein sequence: CSVIITGHTGELFF.

This clonotype was seen many times. The chain uses TRBV19 and TRBJ1-1; D gene uncertain. Deletions cut 4 bases from V and 3 bases from J, with 6 bases between. The CDR3 extends over 12 amino acids. The germline V gene has CDR1 LNHDA and CDR2 SQIVND (reference sequence). The CDR3 coding sequence is TGTGCCAGTAGTACCAAGGACACTGAAGCTTTCTTT. This encodes CASSTKDTEAFF.

This clonotype was counted at least ten times. DNA for the CDR3: TGCGCCAGCAGCTCCGGGACAGGGCTGTACGAGCAGTACTTC. This encodes CASSSGTGLYEQYF. This rearrangement joins TRBV5-1 to TRBJ2-7; 9 nucleotides align to TRBD1. Trimming at V came to 3 bases and at J to 4 bases, leaving 5 bases not matched to a gene. This CDR3 contains 14 residues. CDR1 SGHRS and CDR2 YFSETQ come from the germline V gene.

CDR3 nucleotides: TGCAGTGCTGACCGACTAGCCTACGAGCAGTACTTC. As protein: CSADRLAYEQYF. The chain combines TRBV20-1 with TRBJ2-7; D is perhaps TRBD2 (6 bases). V lost 5 bases to trimming and J lost 2 bases, with 10 bases between them. The CDR3 totals 12 residues. Germline CDR1 DFQATT, CDR2 SNEGSKA (reference sequence).

Turning to this clonotype: Being one base from a much bigger clone, this may be a read error. The chain links TRBV2 to TRBJ2-3; no reliable D call. This CDR3 has 15 residues. The germline V and J ends were trimmed by 1 base and 0 bases, with 8 bases remaining between them. Germline loops: CDR1 SNHLY, CDR2 FYNNEI. CDR3 DNA: TGTGCCAGCAGTGAAGAGGATACTAGCACAGATACGCAGTATTTT. Amino acids: CASSEEDTSTDTQYF.

This clonotype came up many times. The gene calls are TRBV5-1 and TRBJ1-2; D is uncertain. The CDR3 totals 16 residues. From germline, CDR1 is SGHRS and CDR2 YFSETQ. V was pared by 3 bases and J by 4 bases, with 19 bases between. The CDR3 sequence is CASSSKTEDLVYGYTF. The CDR3 bases are TGCGCCAGCAGCTCGAAGACGGAAGACCTGGTCTATGGCTACACCTTC.

This clonotype was found a few times. A much more abundant neighbour one base away suggests this may be a read error. The chain combines TRBV20-1 with TRBJ1-5; the D gene is possibly TRBD1 (5 bases). Germline-derived CDR1 and CDR2 are DFQATT and SNEGSKA (reference sequence). The CDR3 totals 13 residues. The chain's CDR3 is CSATTVSNQPQNF. CDR3 nucleotide sequence: TGCAGTGCTACGACAGTCAGCAATCAGCCCCAGAATTTT.

This clonotype was observed at least ten times. The CDR3 loop is CASSESTGAAAQYNEQFF. CDR3 DNA sequence: TGTGCCAGCAGCGAAAGTACAGGGGCCGCCGCTCAATACAATGAGCAGTTCTTC. This rearrangement joins TRBV7-7 to TRBJ2-1; 7 bases fit TRBD1. Germline assignment: CDR1 SSHAT and CDR2 FNYEAQ (reference sequence). The V and J ends lost 5 bases and 4 bases, in that order; junction bases with no gene match: 17. The CDR3 covers 18 residues.

This clonotype was recorded at least ten times. J is TRBJ1-1 and V is TRBV12-3 or TRBV12-4; D is ambiguous. V was trimmed by 5 bases and J by 11 bases, leaving 15 bases between them. This CDR3 contains 12 residues. The CDR3 DNA reads TGTGCCAGCAGTACCCGGACCATTTTGGCTTTCTTT. It codes for CASSTRTILAFF.

Ten or more counts support this clonotype. The J gene is TRBJ1-1, the V gene TRBV20-1, with 8 bases that match TRBD1. V was clipped by 5 bases and J by 2 bases; unmatched bases: 4. CDR1 is DFQATT and CDR2 is SNEGSKA in the germline V gene (reference sequence). The CDR3 totals 13 residues. CDR3 loop: CSADRGLNTEAFF. The CDR3 DNA sequence: TGCAGTGCTGACAGGGGACTAAACACTGAAGCTTTCTTT.

This clonotype was picked up a small number of times. This may arise from a read error, as a much more abundant clone is one base away. For the CDR3, the DNA is TGTGCCAGCAGTCGGGACAGGGGAAATTCACCCCTCAACTTT. Translated: CASSRDRGNSPLNF. This chain uses TRBV7-8 with TRBJ1-6; 10 bases match TRBD1. Per the germline V gene, CDR1 is SGHVS and CDR2 is FQNEAQ. The CDR3 runs to 14 residues.

This clonotype occurred many times. V and J are TRBV6-1 and TRBJ2-7; D is undetermined. The CDR3 is 11 amino acids. Between the trimmed V and J ends, which lost 7 bases and 3 bases, there was a span of 7 bases. Germline V gene data show CDR1 as MNHNS and CDR2 as SASEGT. The CDR3 here is CASTYNYEQYF. CDR3 coding DNA: TGTGCCAGCACCTACAACTACGAGCAGTACTTC.

Ten or more counts support this clonotype. The V gene is TRBV7-9, the J gene TRBJ2-4; D remains unclear. Germline CDR1 is SEHNR and CDR2 is FQNEAQ (reference sequence). The CDR3 runs to 15 residues. V lost 1 base to trimming and J lost 7 bases, with 14 bases between them. The CDR3 region has the DNA TGTGCCAGCAGCTTAGAGATGGGTATACGGAACATTCAGTACTTC. It encodes CASSLEMGIRNIQYF.

In this sample, this clonotype turned up many times. This chain joins TRBV5-6 and TRBJ2-7, with D perhaps TRBD2 (5 bases). V gave up 0 bases and J gave up 5 bases, with 9 bases separating them. This CDR3 spans 13 amino acids. The germline gives CDR1 SGHDT, CDR2 YYEEEE. CDR3 protein: CASSLVEGHEQYF. CDR3 sequence (DNA): TGTGCCAGCAGCTTGGTAGAGGGCCACGAGCAGTACTTC. The entire variable domain, with the rest obtained from reference TRBV5-6 and TRBJ2-7, is as follows: DAGVTQSPTHLIKTRGQQVTLRCSPKSGHDTVSWYQQALGQGPQFIFQYYEEEERQRGNFPDRFSGHQFPNYSSELNVNALLLGDSALYLCASSLVEGHEQYFGPGTRLTVT.

There are many counts of this clonotype. The J gene is TRBJ1-2, the V gene TRBV7-6, with TRBD1 matching 9 bases. The CDR3 runs 18 residues. Trimming took 5 bases from V and 2 from J; bases not matched to a gene: 15. Germline V CDR1 and CDR2: SGHVS, FNYEAQ. The CDR3: CASSPHRDRARENYGYTF. In nucleotides, the CDR3 is TGTGCCAGCAGCCCTCACCGGGACAGGGCCAGGGAGAACTATGGCTACACCTTC.

This clonotype was detected ten times or more. V usage is TRBV7-8 and J usage is TRBJ2-1; TRBD1 aligns across 9 bases. The V gene's germline CDR1 is SGHVS and CDR2 FQNEAQ. The CDR3 covers 18 residues. Germline trimming cut 1 base from V and 4 bases from J; bases unmatched to any gene: 11. In DNA, the CDR3 is TGTGCCAGCAGCTTAGTCTTTTTTGGGGACAGGGCATACAATGAGCAGTTCTTC. Residues: CASSLVFFGDRAYNEQFF.

This clonotype was recorded at least ten times. The rearrangement joins TRBV20-1 to TRBJ1-2; no definite D call. The V gene lost 2 bases and the J gene lost 5 bases, with 6 bases spanning the gap. Germline V gives CDR1 DFQATT, CDR2 SNEGSKA (reference sequence). The CDR3 consists of 11 residues. The DNA for the CDR3 is TGCAGTGCTAGAAATCAATATGGCTACACCTTC. Translating it yields CSARNQYGYTF.

The rearrangement links TRBV7-2 to TRBJ2-7; maybe TRBD1 (5 bases). Germline CDR1 SGHTA, CDR2 FQGNSA. The length of the CDR3 is 15 residues. Trimming removed 5 bases at V and 0 bases at J, with 14 bases between. The CDR3 nucleotides read TGTGCCAGCAGCGTAACAGGTATTAGCTCCTACGAGCAGTACTTC. Amino acid sequence: CASSVTGISSYEQYF.

This clonotype was detected ten times or more. V is TRBV4-1 and J is TRBJ1-5, with D unclear. The V end was cut by 2 bases, the J end by 4 bases, with 15 bases between. Germline CDR1 and CDR2: MGHRA and YSYEKL. The CDR3 has 16 residues. The CDR3 loop reads CASSQSPFTGNQPQHF. CDR3 nucleotides: TGCGCCAGCAGCCAAAGCCCTTTTACGGGTAATCAGCCCCAGCATTTT.